This T cell receptor (beta chain) was captured by sequencing in a study of T cells in Graves' hyperthyroidism and ophthalmopathy. Study conclusions and caveats: Within blood appeared most thyroid clonotypes that had expanded above 0.001. A median 6.5 months before onset, the model predicted ophthalmopathy.

This clonotype was observed many times. Its antigen is not known. Newly diagnosed patients aged 18 to 65 had hyperthyroidism of under 2 months' duration. Patients with uncontrolled infections, other autoimmune diseases, pregnancy or lactation were excluded. TCR beta CDR3 region amplification was performed from RNA transcripts. When the TCR CDR3 underwent first-round RT-PCR, the HTBI primer set was used. MiXCR, run by TCRdb on the multiplex PCR reads, gives a single entry per CDR3 protein. Of a few hundred thousand distinct CDR3 sequences detected, roughly 46% appear once; the ten largest clones hold roughly 8.2%. The TCR comes from a woman under 30 with Graves' hyperthyroidism. The sequenced sample consisted of peripheral blood or thyroid tissue (not recorded which).

CDR3 amino acids: CASSQDLSRFGYTF. In DNA, the CDR3 is TGTGCCAGCAGCCAAGATTTATCGCGATTTGGCTACACCTTC. The V call is TRBV14, the J call TRBJ1-2; D unclear. Between the trimmed V and J ends, which lost 0 bases and 7 bases, there was a span of 12 bases. The CDR3 contains 14 residues. CDR1 and CDR2 (germline): SGHDN, FVKESK.